The clone carrying this T cell receptor (beta chain) was seen more than once but under ten times. The CDR3 length is 14 residues. The V gene lost 7 bases and the J gene lost 4 bases, with 15 bases spanning the gap. Germline V CDR1 and CDR2: MDHEN, SYDVKM. This specimen belongs to a study of blood T cell repertoires in COVID-19. Turning to the study itself: Italy, Spain and the United States were the sources of the convalescent and acute COVID-19 samples. Sources were T cells, B-cell-depleted T cells, or PBMCs; the material itself was cDNA or gDNA.

The authors' processing: Amplified reference gene primers provided the basis for estimating nucleated cell counts. Generated by immunoSEQ multiplex PCR, the TCRdb table keeps only in-frame clones and is missing some. The V and J calls and clone size come from that table; D and trimming were worked out from the DNA. Of roughly 110,000 clones in the sample, roughly 90% are singletons; the top ten hold 4% to 6%. What was sequenced was peripheral blood. The chain combines TRBV28 with TRBJ2-3; D perhaps matches TRBD2 (6 bases). The sequence derives from a man aged 35 to 55 with active or convalescent COVID-19. In nucleotides, the CDR3 is TGTGCCAGCACGAAGTCCGGAGGGGCAGATACGCAGTATTTT. Translated, it gives CASTKSGGADTQYF. Complete variable domain (other parts from reference TRBV28 and TRBJ2-3): DVKVTQSSRYLVKRTGEKVFLECVQDMDHENMFWYRQDPGLGLRLIYFSYDVKMKEKGDIPEGYSVSREKKERFSLILESASTNQTSMYLCASTKSGGADTQYFGPGTRLTVL.